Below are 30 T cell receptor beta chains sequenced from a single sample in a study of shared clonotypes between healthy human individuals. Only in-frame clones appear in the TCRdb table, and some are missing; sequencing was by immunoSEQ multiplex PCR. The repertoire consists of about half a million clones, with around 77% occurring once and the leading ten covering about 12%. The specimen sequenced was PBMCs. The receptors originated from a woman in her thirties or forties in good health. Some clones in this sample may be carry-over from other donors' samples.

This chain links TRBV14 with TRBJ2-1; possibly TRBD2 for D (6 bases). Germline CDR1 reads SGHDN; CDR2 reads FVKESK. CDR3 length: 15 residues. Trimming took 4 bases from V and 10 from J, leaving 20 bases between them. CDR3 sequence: CASSPLLAIPREQFF. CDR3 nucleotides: TGTGCCAGCAGCCCCCTCCTAGCGATCCCAAGGGAGCAGTTCTTC.

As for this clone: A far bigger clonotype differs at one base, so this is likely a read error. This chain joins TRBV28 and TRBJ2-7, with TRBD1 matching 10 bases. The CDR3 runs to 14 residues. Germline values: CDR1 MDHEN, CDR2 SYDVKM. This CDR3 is CAGSQDRGKGEQYF. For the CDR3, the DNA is TGTGCCGGCAGTCAGGACAGGGGGAAGGGAGAGCAGTACTTC.

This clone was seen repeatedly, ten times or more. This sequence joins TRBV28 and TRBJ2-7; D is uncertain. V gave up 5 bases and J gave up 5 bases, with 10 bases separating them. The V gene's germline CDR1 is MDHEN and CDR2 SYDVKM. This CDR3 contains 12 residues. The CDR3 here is CASSRAFHEQYF. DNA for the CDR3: TGTGCCAGCAGTCGGGCCTTCCACGAGCAGTACTTC. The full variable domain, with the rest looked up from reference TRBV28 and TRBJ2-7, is DVKVTQSSRYLVKRTGEKVFLECVQDMDHENMFWYRQDPGLGLRLIYFSYDVKMKEKGDIPEGYSVSREKKERFSLILESASTNQTSMYLCASSRAFHEQYFGPGTRLTVT.

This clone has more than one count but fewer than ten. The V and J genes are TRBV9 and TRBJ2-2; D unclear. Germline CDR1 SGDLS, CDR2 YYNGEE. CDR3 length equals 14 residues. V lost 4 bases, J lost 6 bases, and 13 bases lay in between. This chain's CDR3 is CASSPGLLAGELFF. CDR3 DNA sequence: TGTGCCAGCAGCCCGGGCCTTCTGGCCGGGGAGCTGTTTTTT.

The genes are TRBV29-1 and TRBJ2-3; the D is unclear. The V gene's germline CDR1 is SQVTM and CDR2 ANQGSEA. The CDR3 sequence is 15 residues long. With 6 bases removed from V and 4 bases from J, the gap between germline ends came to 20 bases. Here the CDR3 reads CSVDNRTVWADTQYF. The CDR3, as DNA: TGCAGCGTCGATAACCGGACGGTGTGGGCAGATACGCAGTATTTT.

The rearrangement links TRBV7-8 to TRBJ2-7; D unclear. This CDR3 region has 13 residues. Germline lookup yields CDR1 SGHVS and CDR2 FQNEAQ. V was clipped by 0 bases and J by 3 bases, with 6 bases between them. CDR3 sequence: CASSLASIYEQYF. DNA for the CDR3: TGTGCCAGCAGCTTAGCGTCGATCTACGAGCAGTACTTC.

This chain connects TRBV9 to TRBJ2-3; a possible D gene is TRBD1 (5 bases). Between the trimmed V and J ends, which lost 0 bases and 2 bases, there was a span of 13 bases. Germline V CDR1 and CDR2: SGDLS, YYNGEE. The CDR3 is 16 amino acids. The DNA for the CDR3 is TGTGCCAGCAGCGTAGGTATAGGGGCCGACACAGATACGCAGTATTTT. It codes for CASSVGIGADTDTQYF.

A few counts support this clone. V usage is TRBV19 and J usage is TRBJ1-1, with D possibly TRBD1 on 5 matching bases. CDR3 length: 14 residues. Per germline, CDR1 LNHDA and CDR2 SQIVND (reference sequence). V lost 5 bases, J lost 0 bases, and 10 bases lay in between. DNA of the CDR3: TGTGCCAGTAGTCTGGGGACGGTGAACACTGAAGCTTTCTTT. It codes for CASSLGTVNTEAFF.

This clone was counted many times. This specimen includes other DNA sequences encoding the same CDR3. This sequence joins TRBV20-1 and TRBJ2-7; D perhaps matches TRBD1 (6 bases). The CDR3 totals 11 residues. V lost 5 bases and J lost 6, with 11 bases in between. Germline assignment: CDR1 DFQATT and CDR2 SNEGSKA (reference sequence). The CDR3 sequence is CSAYGGSEQYF. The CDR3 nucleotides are TGCAGTGCTTATGGGGGCAGCGAGCAGTACTTC.

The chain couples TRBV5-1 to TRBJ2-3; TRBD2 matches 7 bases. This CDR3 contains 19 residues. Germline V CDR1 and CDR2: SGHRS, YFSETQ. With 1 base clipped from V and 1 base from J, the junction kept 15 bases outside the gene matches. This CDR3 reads CASSLPLTSGLDGTDTQYF. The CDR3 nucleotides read TGCGCCAGCAGCTTGCCGTTAACATCAGGACTAGACGGCACAGATACGCAGTATTTT.

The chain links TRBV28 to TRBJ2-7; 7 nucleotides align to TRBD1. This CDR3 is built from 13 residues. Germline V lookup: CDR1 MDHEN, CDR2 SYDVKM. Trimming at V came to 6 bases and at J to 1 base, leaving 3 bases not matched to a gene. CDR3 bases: TGTGCCAGCAGGCCGGGACAGTCCTACGAGCAGTACTTC. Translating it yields CASRPGQSYEQYF.

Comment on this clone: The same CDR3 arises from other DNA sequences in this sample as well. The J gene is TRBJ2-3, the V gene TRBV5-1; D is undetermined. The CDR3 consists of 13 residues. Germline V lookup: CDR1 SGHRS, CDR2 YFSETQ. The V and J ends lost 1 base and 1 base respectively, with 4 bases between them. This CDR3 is CASSLFGTDTQYF. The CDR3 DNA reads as TGCGCCAGCAGCTTGTTTGGCACAGATACGCAGTATTTT.

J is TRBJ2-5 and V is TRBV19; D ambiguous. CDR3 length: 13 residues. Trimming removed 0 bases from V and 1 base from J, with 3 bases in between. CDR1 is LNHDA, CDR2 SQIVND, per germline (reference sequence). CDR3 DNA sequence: TGTGCCAGTAGTATAGATTTCCAAGAGACCCAGTACTTC. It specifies CASSIDFQETQYF.

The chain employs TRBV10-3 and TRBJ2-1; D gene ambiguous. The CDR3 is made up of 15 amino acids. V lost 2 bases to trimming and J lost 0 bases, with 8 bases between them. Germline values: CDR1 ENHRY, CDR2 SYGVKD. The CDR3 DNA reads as TGTGCCATCAGTGAGCGTAGGGACTCCTACAATGAGCAGTTCTTC. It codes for CAISERRDSYNEQFF.

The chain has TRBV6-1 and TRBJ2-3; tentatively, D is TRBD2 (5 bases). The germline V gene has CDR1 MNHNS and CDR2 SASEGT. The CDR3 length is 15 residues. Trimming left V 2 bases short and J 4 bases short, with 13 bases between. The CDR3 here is CASSELGIAADTQYF. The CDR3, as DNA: TGTGCCAGCAGTGAACTCGGGATAGCCGCAGATACGCAGTATTTT.

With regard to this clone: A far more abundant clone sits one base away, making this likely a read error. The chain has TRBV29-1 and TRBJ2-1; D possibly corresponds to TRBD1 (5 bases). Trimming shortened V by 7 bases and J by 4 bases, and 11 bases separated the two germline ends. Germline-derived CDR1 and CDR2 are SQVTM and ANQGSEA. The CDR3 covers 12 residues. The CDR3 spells CSAYAGYNEQFF. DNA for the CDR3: TGCAGCGCTTATGCAGGGTACAATGAGCAGTTCTTC.

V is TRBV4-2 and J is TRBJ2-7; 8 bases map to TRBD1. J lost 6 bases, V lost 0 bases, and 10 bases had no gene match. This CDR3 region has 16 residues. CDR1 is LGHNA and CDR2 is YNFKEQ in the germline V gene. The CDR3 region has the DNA TGTGCCAGCAGCCAAGAAAACGGACAGGGAGGCATCGAGCAGTACTTC. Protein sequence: CASSQENGQGGIEQYF.

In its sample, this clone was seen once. In DNA, the CDR3 is TGTGCCAGTCAGCGGGAGGGTGACACCGGGGAGCTGTTTTTT. As protein: CASQREGDTGELFF. This rearrangement joins TRBV2 to TRBJ2-2; 10 bases match TRBD2. The ends lost 9 bases at V and 3 bases at J; junction bases unmatched: 4. The CDR3 runs 14 residues. Germline loops: CDR1 SNHLY, CDR2 FYNNEI. Filled out from reference TRBV2 and TRBJ2-2, the complete variable domain reads EPEVTQTPSHQVTQMGQEVILRCVPISNHLYFYWYRQILGQKVEFLVSFYNNEISEKSEIFDDQFSVERPDGSNFTLKIRSTKLEDSAMYFCASQREGDTGELFFGEGSRLTVL.

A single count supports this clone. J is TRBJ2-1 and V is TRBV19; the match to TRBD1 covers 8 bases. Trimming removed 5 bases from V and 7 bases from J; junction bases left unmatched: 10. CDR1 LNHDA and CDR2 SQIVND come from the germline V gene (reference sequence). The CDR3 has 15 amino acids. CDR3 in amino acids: CASSLRQGSRNEQFF. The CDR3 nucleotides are TGTGCCAGTAGTTTAAGACAGGGGAGTAGGAATGAGCAGTTCTTC.

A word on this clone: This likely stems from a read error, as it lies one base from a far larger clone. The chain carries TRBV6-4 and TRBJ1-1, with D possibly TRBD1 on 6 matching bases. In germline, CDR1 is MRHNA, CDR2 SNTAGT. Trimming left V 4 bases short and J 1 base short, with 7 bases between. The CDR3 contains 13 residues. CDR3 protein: CASSVTGNTEAFF. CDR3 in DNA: TGTGCCAGCAGTGTGACAGGGAACACTGAAGCTTTCTTT.

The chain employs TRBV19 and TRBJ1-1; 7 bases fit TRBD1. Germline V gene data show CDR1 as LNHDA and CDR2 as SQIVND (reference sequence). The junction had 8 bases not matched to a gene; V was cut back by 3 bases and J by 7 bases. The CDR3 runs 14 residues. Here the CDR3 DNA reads TGTGCCAGTAGTATGGACAGGCGGACGGGTGAAGCTTTCTTT. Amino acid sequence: CASSMDRRTGEAFF.

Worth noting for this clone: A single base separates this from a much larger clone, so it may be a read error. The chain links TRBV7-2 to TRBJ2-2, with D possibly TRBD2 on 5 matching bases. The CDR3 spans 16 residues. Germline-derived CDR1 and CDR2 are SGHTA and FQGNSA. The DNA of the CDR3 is TGTGCCAGCAGCCCCTCGGCCCTTTCGAACACCGGGGAGCTGTCTTTT. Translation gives CASSPSALSNTGELSF.

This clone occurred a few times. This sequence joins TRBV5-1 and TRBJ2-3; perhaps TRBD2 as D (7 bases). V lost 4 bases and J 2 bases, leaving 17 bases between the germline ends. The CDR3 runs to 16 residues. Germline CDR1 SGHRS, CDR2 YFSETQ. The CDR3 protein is CASSPTRGTNTDTQYF. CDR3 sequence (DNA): TGCGCCAGCAGCCCGACTAGGGGGACTAACACAGATACGCAGTATTTT.

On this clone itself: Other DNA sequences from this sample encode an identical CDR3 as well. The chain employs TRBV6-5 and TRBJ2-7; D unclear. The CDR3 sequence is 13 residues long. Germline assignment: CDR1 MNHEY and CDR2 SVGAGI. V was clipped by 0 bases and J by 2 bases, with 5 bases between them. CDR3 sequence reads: CASSYSGTYEQYF. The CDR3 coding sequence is TGTGCCAGCAGTTACTCGGGCACCTACGAGCAGTACTTC.

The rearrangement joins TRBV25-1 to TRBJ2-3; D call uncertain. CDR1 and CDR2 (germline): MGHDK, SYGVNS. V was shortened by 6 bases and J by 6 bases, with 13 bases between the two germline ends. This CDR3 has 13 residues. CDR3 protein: CASSLFPPDTQYF. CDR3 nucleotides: TGTGCCAGCAGCCTTTTCCCCCCCGATACGCAGTATTTT.

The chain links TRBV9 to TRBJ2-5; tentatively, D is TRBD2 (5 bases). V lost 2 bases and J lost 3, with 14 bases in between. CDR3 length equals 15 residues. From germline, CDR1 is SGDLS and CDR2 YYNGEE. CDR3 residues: CASSVSGNREETQYF. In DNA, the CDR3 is TGTGCCAGCAGCGTTTCCGGGAATCGGGAAGAGACCCAGTACTTC.

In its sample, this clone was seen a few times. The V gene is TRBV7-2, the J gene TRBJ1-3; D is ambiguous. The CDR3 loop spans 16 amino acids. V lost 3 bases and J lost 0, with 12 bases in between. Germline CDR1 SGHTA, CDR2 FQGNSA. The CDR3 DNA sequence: TGTGCCAGCAGCTTTACGCAACTGAGCTCTGGAAACACCATATATTTT. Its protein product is CASSFTQLSSGNTIYF.

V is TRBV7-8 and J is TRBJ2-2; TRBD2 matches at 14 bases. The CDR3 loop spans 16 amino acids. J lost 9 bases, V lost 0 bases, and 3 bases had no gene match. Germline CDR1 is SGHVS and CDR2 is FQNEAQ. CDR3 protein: CASSLATSGRARELFF. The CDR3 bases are TGTGCCAGCAGCTTAGCGACTAGCGGGAGGGCCCGGGAGCTGTTTTTT. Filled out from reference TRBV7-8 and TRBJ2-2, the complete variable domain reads GAGVSQSPRYKVAKRGQDVALRCDPISGHVSLFWYQQALGQGPEFLTYFQNEAQLDKSGLPSDRFFAERPEGSVSTLKIQRTQQEDSAVYLCASSLATSGRARELFFGEGSRLTVL.

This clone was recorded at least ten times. CDR3 bases: TGTGCCAGCAGTGAGGGTCTAGGGCCTAACTATGGCTACACCTTC. Translation: CASSEGLGPNYGYTF. This chain links TRBV2 with TRBJ1-2, with D unclear. CDR3 length: 15 amino acids. Trimming cost V 3 bases and J 0 bases, with 11 bases left between them. Germline V gives CDR1 SNHLY, CDR2 FYNNEI.

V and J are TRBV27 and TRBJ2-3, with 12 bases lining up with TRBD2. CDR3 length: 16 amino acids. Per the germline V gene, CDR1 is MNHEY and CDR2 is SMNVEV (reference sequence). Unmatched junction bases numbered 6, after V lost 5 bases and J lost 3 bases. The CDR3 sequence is CASSMLAGGLTDTQYF. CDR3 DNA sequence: TGTGCCAGCAGTATGCTAGCGGGAGGGTTAACAGATACGCAGTATTTT.